Listed here are 30 T cell receptor beta chains from one sample, sequenced in a study of vaccination and CD4 T cells after COVID-19. The antigens of these receptors remain unknown. This sample's treatment: approximately nine-day PBMC culture with coronavirus spike peptide pools or control peptides (ViraFEST assay). The Oncomine TCR Beta short-read assay sequenced DNA from cultured CD4+ T cells. MiXCR, applied by TCRdb to the PCR reads, yields one record per CDR3 protein. The sample carries tens of thousands of distinct CDR3 sequences, approximately 32% recorded once. What was sequenced was cultured CD4+ T cells from blood. The receptors were sampled from a human donor with COVID-19.

The sample holds a few counts of this clonotype. This chain links TRBV19 with TRBJ1-2; no clear D. V was trimmed by 7 bases and J by 5 bases, leaving 11 bases between them. CDR1 and CDR2 from the germline V gene are LNHDA and SQIVND (reference sequence). This CDR3 has 12 residues. The CDR3, as DNA: TGTGCCAGTAAGGAAGGAGCATATGGCTACACCTTC. It is translated as CASKEGAYGYTF.

The rearrangement uses TRBV7-9 and TRBJ2-6; D ambiguous. The CDR3 loop spans 18 amino acids. V dropped 5 bases and J dropped 4 bases, with 21 bases sitting between them. Per the germline V gene, CDR1 is SEHNR and CDR2 is FQNEAQ (reference sequence). CDR3 in DNA: TGTGCCAGCAGCCCTCGCGGCAGCTCCGCCGTCGGGGCCAACGTCCTGACTTTC. It encodes CASSPRGSSAVGANVLTF.

The V call is TRBV5-1, the J call TRBJ2-7; 10 bases line up with TRBD1. This CDR3 is built from 14 residues. V was pared by 3 bases and J by 5 bases, with 5 bases of the junction left unmatched. Germline CDR1 SGHRS, CDR2 YFSETQ. CDR3 nucleotide sequence: TGCGCCAGCAGCTCCCGGGACAGGGGCGACGAGCAGTACTTC. Translation: CASSSRDRGDEQYF.

J is TRBJ2-7 and V is TRBV20-1; D remains ambiguous. Germline-derived CDR1 and CDR2 are DFQATT and SNEGSKA (reference sequence). Trimming shortened V by 1 base and J by 4 bases, and 14 bases separated the two germline ends. The CDR3 spans 14 residues. The CDR3 region is CSARAGPNIYEQYF. The CDR3 bases are TGCAGTGCTAGAGCCGGACCGAACATTTACGAGCAGTACTTC.

This clonotype was picked up a small number of times. The chain has TRBV6-1 and TRBJ1-2; the D gene is possibly TRBD1 (5 bases). This CDR3 has 13 residues. Per the germline V gene, CDR1 is MNHNS and CDR2 is SASEGT. The ends were cut back, 1 base at V and 4 bases at J, with 7 bases in the middle. The DNA of the CDR3 is TGTGCCAGCAGTGAAGGAGGGACCTATGGCTACACCTTC. Amino acid sequence: CASSEGGTYGYTF.

V gene TRBV19 combines with J gene TRBJ2-2; TRBD2 might be the D (5 bases). This CDR3 comprises 13 residues. Germline V lookup: CDR1 LNHDA, CDR2 SQIVND (reference sequence). V was pared by 10 bases and J by 6 bases, with 15 bases between. Here the CDR3 reads CATMRLEAGELFF. CDR3 coding DNA: TGTGCCACCATGAGGTTGGAGGCCGGGGAGCTGTTTTTT.

The rearrangement links TRBV27 to TRBJ2-2, with 10 bases lining up with TRBD2. CDR1 and CDR2 (germline): MNHEY, SMNVEV (reference sequence). Trimming at V came to 5 bases and at J to 5 bases, leaving 2 bases not matched to a gene. The CDR3 runs to 14 residues. CDR3 in amino acids: CASSRTSGTGELFF. Here the CDR3 DNA reads TGTGCCAGCAGTAGGACTAGCGGTACCGGGGAGCTGTTTTTT.

V and J are TRBV28 and TRBJ1-2, with unresolved D. There are 12 residues in the CDR3. The ends were cut back, 3 bases at V and 5 bases at J, with 7 bases in the middle. The germline V gene encodes CDR1 MDHEN and CDR2 SYDVKM. In DNA form, the CDR3 reads TGTGCCAGCAGTTTCGAGATATATGGCTACACCTTC. Protein sequence: CASSFEIYGYTF.

On this clonotype itself: No conserved phenylalanine or tryptophan ends this CDR3, so it is likely a read error. Because the CDR3's place on the DNA is in doubt, the DNA is left out and the CDR3 is given as listed by TCRdb. V gene TRBV27 combines with J gene TRBJ2-1; whether TRBD2, the table's D call, matches the DNA was not checked. The CDR3 length is 10 residues, termini included. CDR1 and CDR2 from the germline V gene are MNHEY and SMNVEV (reference sequence). The CDR3 spells CASSWGPLAG.

Of note for this clonotype: The junction does not match germline at one end; this may be a read error. The rearrangement links TRBV5-3 to TRBJ2-7, with D possibly TRBD1 on 6 matching bases. Being an ORF, TRBV5-3 has a function that is uncertain. CDR3 size: 19 residues. The CDR3 here is CASSLGPSDSRSTSYEQYF. In nucleotides, the CDR3 is TGTGCCAGCAGCTTGGGCCCCTCGGACAGCCGAAGTACATCCTACGAGCAGTACTTC.

The V call is TRBV30, the J call TRBJ1-3; possible D gene TRBD1, 5 bases. CDR1 is GTSNPN and CDR2 is SVGIG in the germline V gene (reference sequence). V lost 8 bases, J lost 4 bases, and 18 bases lay in between. The CDR3 loop spans 14 amino acids. For the CDR3, the DNA is TGTGCCGGATCGGGACTTTTGGGGGGAAACACCATATATTTT. Translation: CAGSGLLGGNTIYF.

This clonotype was recorded only once. The V call is TRBV24-1, the J call TRBJ2-7, with a possible D match to TRBD1 (6 bases). The V end was cut by 7 bases, the J end by 5 bases, with 14 bases between. The CDR3 covers 13 residues. Germline values: CDR1 KGHDR, CDR2 SFDVKD. The CDR3 nucleotides read TGTGCCACCAGCCCGGGACATGCCAACGAGCAGTACTTC. This codes for CATSPGHANEQYF.

The chain carries TRBV20-1 and TRBJ1-1; D gene ambiguous. Per the germline V gene, CDR1 is DFQATT and CDR2 is SNEGSKA (reference sequence). V was pared by 0 bases and J by 1 base, with 9 bases between. The CDR3 length is 14 residues. CDR3: CSARDLRGNTEAFF. CDR3 DNA: TGCAGTGCTAGAGATCTGCGGGGGAACACTGAAGCTTTCTTT.

This chain connects TRBV6-1 to TRBJ2-6; unclear D gene. Germline V lookup: CDR1 MNHNS, CDR2 SASEGT. V gave up 6 bases and J gave up 0 bases, with 12 bases separating them. This CDR3 is built from 16 residues. CDR3 nucleotides: TGTGCCAGCAGCCCTGTATCGTCCTCTGGGGCCAACGTCCTGACTTTC. This gives the protein CASSPVSSSGANVLTF.

This clonotype was recorded a few times. The chain is built from TRBV6-5 and TRBJ1-2; D gene unclear. Germline CDR1 MNHEY, CDR2 SVGAGI. This CDR3 is built from 14 residues. The ends were cut back, 0 bases at V and 3 bases at J, with 8 bases in the middle. The CDR3 is CASSYSYSDYGYTF. The CDR3 bases are TGTGCCAGCAGTTACTCGTACAGCGACTATGGCTACACCTTC.

This clonotype was observed a few times. J is TRBJ1-6 and V is TRBV20-1; 9 nucleotides line up with TRBD1. Germline assignment: CDR1 DFQATT and CDR2 SNEGSKA (reference sequence). This CDR3 is built from 13 residues. Here the CDR3 reads CSGIQGADSPLHF. The CDR3 DNA follows: TGCAGCGGGATACAGGGGGCTGATTCACCCCTCCACTTT.

This clonotype came up a few times. The rearrangement uses TRBV11-3 and TRBJ1-1, with D uncertain. The V end was cut by 3 bases, the J end by 2 bases, with 7 bases between. CDR3 size: 13 residues. Per the germline V gene, CDR1 is SGHNT and CDR2 is YENEEA. The CDR3 region is CASSFKRNTEAFF. The CDR3 bases are TGTGCCAGCAGCTTTAAGAGAAACACTGAAGCTTTCTTT. Based on the CDR3 plus reference TRBV11-3 and TRBJ1-1, the full variable domain is EAGVVQSPRYKIIEKKQPVAFWCNPISGHNTLYWYLQNLGQGPELLIRYENEEAVDDSQLPKDRFSAERLKGVDSTLKIQPAELGDSAVYLCASSFKRNTEAFFGQGTRLTVV.

This clonotype has only a few counts. The chain has TRBV14 and TRBJ1-2; D remains ambiguous. Germline V gene data show CDR1 as SGHDN and CDR2 as FVKESK. There are 13 residues in the CDR3. Trimming took off 0 bases at V and 6 bases at J, with 8 bases between the two ends. As DNA, the CDR3 is TGTGCCAGCAGCCAAGATTACTCCCATGGCTACACCTTC. Protein: CASSQDYSHGYTF.

The chain is built from TRBV28 and TRBJ1-2, with D perhaps TRBD1 (5 bases). CDR1 is MDHEN, CDR2 SYDVKM, per germline. CDR3 length: 14 residues. The V and J ends lost 7 bases and 3 bases respectively, with 15 bases between them. The CDR3 loop reads CASNTDSRDYGYTF. CDR3 sequence (DNA): TGTGCCAGCAATACCGACAGTAGAGACTATGGCTACACCTTC.

The genes are TRBV7-3 and TRBJ2-5; D is possibly TRBD2 (5 bases). Trimming shortened V by 5 bases and J by 5 bases, and 12 bases separated the two germline ends. This CDR3 has 13 residues. The germline gives CDR1 SGHTA, CDR2 FQGTGA. The CDR3 coding sequence is TGTGCCAGCAGCCCGCCGGGGAGTGAGACCCAGTACTTC. This gives the protein CASSPPGSETQYF.

The CDR3 nucleotides are TGTGCCAGCAGTTTGGGTACAGGGCTTTACACTGAAGCTTTCTTT. It translates to CASSLGTGLYTEAFF. The gene calls are TRBV12-3 or TRBV12-4 and TRBJ1-1; possibly TRBD1 for D (6 bases). The CDR3 spans 15 residues. V lost 3 bases and J lost 3, with 14 bases in between.

The rearrangement joins TRBV5-1 to TRBJ1-1, with 7 bases identical to TRBD1. Per germline, CDR1 SGHRS and CDR2 YFSETQ. Trimming at V came to 0 bases and at J to 4 bases, leaving 6 bases not matched to a gene. This CDR3 region has 15 residues. CDR3 nucleotide sequence: TGCGCCAGCAGCTTGGGGGGACAGCGGAGCACTGAAGCTTTCTTT. The encoded protein is CASSLGGQRSTEAFF.

By proportion, this clonotype is medium-sized. This chain connects TRBV30 to TRBJ1-5, with TRBD1 matching 7 bases. The trim removed 6 bases at V and 5 bases at J, leaving 7 bases unmatched. The CDR3 runs 13 residues. Germline V gene data show CDR1 as GTSNPN and CDR2 as SVGIG (reference sequence). CDR3 coding DNA: TGTGCCTGCTCGACAGGGTATGATCAGCCCCAGCATTTT. Its protein product is CACSTGYDQPQHF.

This clonotype has a handful of counts. V is TRBV20-1 and J is TRBJ1-2; the D gene is possibly TRBD1 (6 bases). The CDR3 runs 16 residues. Germline V gene sequence: CDR1 DFQATT, CDR2 SNEGSKA (reference sequence). Trimming left V 0 bases short and J 7 bases short, with 21 bases between. The chain's CDR3 is CSARDRYRESVGGYTF. The CDR3, as DNA: TGCAGTGCTAGAGATCGATACAGGGAATCAGTTGGTGGCTACACCTTC.

This clonotype was observed a handful of times. This chain joins TRBV5-4 and TRBJ1-5, with D maybe TRBD1 (6 bases). The length of the CDR3 is 15 residues. Germline V lookup: CDR1 SGHNT, CDR2 YYREEE (reference sequence). V dropped 3 bases and J dropped 9 bases, with 19 bases sitting between them. CDR3 nucleotide sequence: TGTGCCAGCAGCTCCTCAACAGGGCAAAGGGGGCCCCAGCATTTT. Amino acid sequence: CASSSSTGQRGPQHF.

This clonotype was observed a handful of times. This chain uses TRBV2 with TRBJ1-5; 7 bases fit TRBD1. This CDR3 has 14 amino acids. Losses at the gene ends were 6 bases for V and 2 bases for J; bases not matched to a gene: 4. CDR1 is SNHLY, CDR2 FYNNEI, per germline. The CDR3 DNA reads TGTGCCAGCAGCGACAGGGAGGGCAATCAGCCCCAGCATTTT. This codes for CASSDREGNQPQHF. Full variable domain (remainder filled in from reference TRBV2 and TRBJ1-5): EPEVTQTPSHQVTQMGQEVILRCVPISNHLYFYWYRQILGQKVEFLVSFYNNEISEKSEIFDDQFSVERPDGSNFTLKIRSTKLEDSAMYFCASSDREGNQPQHFGDGTRLSIL.

In regard to this clonotype: One end of the junction does not line up with germline, which may come from a read error. The rearrangement joins TRBV12-3 or TRBV12-4 to TRBJ1-5; D might be TRBD1 (5 bases). The CDR3 has 15 residues. Here the CDR3 DNA reads TGTGCCAACAGTTTCTCCACAGGTTTGGTTCAGCCCCAGCATTTT. This encodes CANSFSTGLVQPQHF.

The chain couples TRBV2 to TRBJ1-6; 7 bases match TRBD1. V shed 5 bases, J shed 7 bases, and the junction held 5 bases outside the gene matches. Germline lookup yields CDR1 SNHLY and CDR2 FYNNEI. This CDR3 contains 14 residues. The CDR3 sequence is CASSRGTANSPLHF. CDR3 bases: TGTGCCAGCAGTCGAGGGACAGCGAATTCACCCCTCCACTTT.

V gene TRBV12-3 or TRBV12-4 combines with J gene TRBJ1-3; a possible D gene is TRBD1 (5 bases). Deletions cut 3 bases from V and 0 bases from J, with 9 bases between. The CDR3 loop spans 15 amino acids. CDR3 nucleotide sequence: TGTGCCAGCAGTTTGCAGGGTACCTCTGGAAACACCATATATTTT. It yields the protein CASSLQGTSGNTIYF.

Here the CDR3 reads CASSIQGATDTQYF. Here the CDR3 DNA reads TGTGCCAGTAGTATCCAGGGGGCCACAGATACGCAGTATTTT. This chain links TRBV19 with TRBJ2-3; 8 bases agree with TRBD1. Germline V gives CDR1 LNHDA, CDR2 SQIVND (reference sequence). V shed 3 bases and J 2 bases; nucleotides not matched to a gene: 1. This CDR3 region has 14 residues.